Each of the 18 T cell receptor beta chains below was sequenced from the same sample in a study of CD8 T cells in ankylosing spondylitis. TCRdb itself ran the 5' RACE reads through MiXCR, one entry per CDR3 protein. The sample includes a few hundred thousand distinct CDR3 sequences, around a tenth of them seen just once. Material for sequencing was blood, either unsorted or a sorted T cell fraction (not recorded which). The receptors were gathered from a male donor with ankylosing spondylitis or in good health (not recorded which).

V and J are TRBV5-1 and TRBJ2-7; D not certain. Deletions cut 0 bases from V and 5 bases from J, with 12 bases between. Germline V gene lookup returns CDR1 SGHRS and CDR2 YFSETQ. The CDR3 runs to 14 residues. DNA of the CDR3: TGCGCCAGCAGCTTGGCGAGTAATTTGGACGAGCAGTACTTC. As protein: CASSLASNLDEQYF.

This clonotype was detected ten times or more. The V call is TRBV5-1, the J call TRBJ2-5, with 16 positions matching TRBD2. The V gene end was trimmed by 4 bases and the J gene end by 4 bases; junction bases not matched to a gene: 4. The CDR3 loop spans 16 amino acids. Germline values: CDR1 SGHRS, CDR2 YFSETQ. In DNA form, the CDR3 reads TGCGCCAGCAGCGGGACTAGCGGGAGGGCCTCAGAGACCCAGTACTTC. Amino acid sequence: CASSGTSGRASETQYF.

This clonotype occurred a few times. The chain is built from TRBV5-1 and TRBJ1-1; D is unclear. Per germline, CDR1 SGHRS and CDR2 YFSETQ. Trimming shortened V by 1 base and J by 4 bases, and 14 bases separated the two germline ends. The CDR3 contains 15 residues. Written as DNA, the CDR3 is TGCGCCAGCAGCTTGAATCGGCGCCCGGCCACTGAAGCTTTCTTT. This gives the protein CASSLNRRPATEAFF.

The chain links TRBV9 to TRBJ2-1; the D is unclear. Germline V gives CDR1 SGDLS, CDR2 YYNGEE. The CDR3 runs to 14 residues. V lost 2 bases and J 5 bases, leaving 11 bases between the germline ends. CDR3 sequence (DNA): TGTGCCAGCAGCGTGGGCAGCAAAAACAATGAGCAGTTCTTC. It codes for CASSVGSKNNEQFF.

In this sample, this clonotype turned up a few times. The chain carries TRBV7-7 and TRBJ2-1; 12 nucleotides agree with TRBD2. The germline CDR1 and CDR2 sequences are SSHAT and FNYEAQ (reference sequence). The CDR3 covers 16 residues. The trim removed 5 bases at V and 2 bases at J, leaving 4 bases unmatched. The CDR3: CASSEASGGAYNEQFF. DNA of the CDR3: TGTGCCAGCAGCGAAGCTAGCGGGGGGGCCTACAATGAGCAGTTCTTC.

This clonotype has a count of ten or more. The rearrangement joins TRBV5-1 to TRBJ2-2; D is unclear. The CDR3 sequence is 13 residues long. The V and J ends lost 1 base and 5 bases respectively, with 6 bases between them. Germline CDR1 and CDR2: SGHRS and YFSETQ. CDR3 sequence: CASSLYGTGELFF. As DNA, the CDR3 is TGCGCCAGCAGCTTGTATGGGACCGGGGAGCTGTTTTTT.

The sample holds many counts of this clonotype. This sequence joins TRBV6-5 and TRBJ2-1; D gene ambiguous. CDR3 length: 13 amino acids. Germline CDR1 is MNHEY and CDR2 is SVGAGI. Trimming left V 2 bases short and J 5 bases short, with 7 bases between. The CDR3: CASSYEEHNEQFF. In DNA, the CDR3 is TGTGCCAGCAGTTACGAGGAGCACAATGAGCAGTTCTTC.

This clonotype appeared a few times. The rearrangement uses TRBV7-2 and TRBJ2-7, with TRBD1 matching 10 bases. This CDR3 spans 17 amino acids. Germline lookup yields CDR1 SGHTA and CDR2 FQGNSA. V shed 3 bases and J 4 bases; nucleotides not matched to a gene: 12. CDR3 sequence (DNA): TGTGCCAGCAGCTTGCCACTCTGGGACAGGGGTTTTTACGAGCAGTACTTC. Amino acid sequence: CASSLPLWDRGFYEQYF.

This clonotype was observed at least ten times. CDR3 sequence (DNA): TGCGCCAGCAGCTCGACAGGGGACCTCTACGAGCAGTACTTC. It translates to CASSSTGDLYEQYF. This chain links TRBV5-1 with TRBJ2-7, with TRBD1 identical over 8 bases. The J segment lost 3 bases and the V segment lost 3 bases, leaving 5 bases of the junction unmatched. Germline values: CDR1 SGHRS, CDR2 YFSETQ. The CDR3 length is 14 residues.

This clonotype was seen ten or more times. The chain recombines TRBV13 with TRBJ1-1; 10 bases are shared with TRBD1. This CDR3 comprises 15 residues. The J segment lost 6 bases and the V segment lost 0 bases, leaving 4 bases of the junction unmatched. Germline CDR1 reads PRHDT; CDR2 reads FYEKMQ (reference sequence). This CDR3 reads CASSLGGQGVAEAFF. The DNA for the CDR3 is TGTGCCAGCAGCTTAGGAGGACAGGGGGTCGCTGAAGCTTTCTTT.

This clonotype was recorded at least ten times. CDR3 protein: CATSPARGYEQYF. CDR3 bases: TGTGCCACCAGCCCAGCACGGGGATACGAGCAGTACTTC. The chain uses TRBV15 and TRBJ2-7; weak D call: TRBD2 (5 bases). Germline V lookup: CDR1 LNHNV, CDR2 YYDKDF (reference sequence). The CDR3 is 13 amino acids. The V and J ends lost 5 bases and 4 bases respectively, with 12 bases between them.

With regard to this clonotype: A much larger clone differs from this one at a single base, so this may be a read error. The rearrangement joins TRBV20-1 to TRBJ2-1; the match to TRBD1 covers 9 bases. The J segment lost 5 bases and the V segment lost 5 bases, leaving 4 bases of the junction unmatched. The CDR3 loop spans 13 amino acids. Germline V gene sequence: CDR1 DFQATT, CDR2 SNEGSKA (reference sequence). The CDR3 DNA sequence: TGCAGTGCTGGACAGGGGACCCACAATGAGCAGTTCTTC. It codes for CSAGQGTHNEQFF.

This clonotype was detected only a few times. The chain has TRBV7-8 and TRBJ2-7, with D possibly being TRBD1 or TRBD2 (6 bases each). This CDR3 is built from 14 residues. V was trimmed by 0 bases and J by 4 bases, leaving 10 bases between them. The germline V gene has CDR1 SGHVS and CDR2 FQNEAQ. CDR3 bases: TGTGCCAGCAGCTTAGCGGGGGGCGAGTACGAGCAGTACTTC. It translates to CASSLAGGEYEQYF.

Many counts were recorded for this clonotype. The chain carries TRBV12-3 or TRBV12-4 and TRBJ2-2, with TRBD1 as a possible D gene (6 bases). This CDR3 is built from 16 residues. The germline V and J ends were trimmed by 2 bases and 4 bases, with 14 bases remaining between them. The CDR3 protein is CASSLSRQAGTGELFF. CDR3 nucleotides: TGTGCCAGCAGTTTAAGCCGACAGGCCGGCACCGGGGAGCTGTTTTTT.

This clonotype was observed a handful of times. V is TRBV2 and J is TRBJ2-3, with 7 positions matching TRBD2. V shed 4 bases, J shed 4 bases, and the junction held 8 bases outside the gene matches. The CDR3 length is 15 residues. CDR1 and CDR2 (germline): SNHLY, FYNNEI. The CDR3 reads CASSGGGDSPDTQYF. For the CDR3, the DNA is TGTGCCAGCAGTGGTGGGGGGGACTCGCCAGATACGCAGTATTTT.

This clonotype showed up just a few times. A read error may be the cause here, since a much bigger clone is one base away. The chain recombines TRBV7-8 with TRBJ2-2; TRBD1 is a possible D gene (5 bases). The CDR3 runs to 15 residues. Trimming pared 1 base from V and 6 bases from J, leaving 12 bases between. CDR1 is SGHVS and CDR2 is FQNEAQ in the germline V gene. DNA for the CDR3: TGTGCCAGCAGCTTAGTATGGACACACGCCGGGGAGCTGTTTTTT. Encoded protein: CASSLVWTHAGELFF. The full variable domain, rest sourced from reference TRBV7-8 and TRBJ2-2, is GAGVSQSPRYKVAKRGQDVALRCDPISGHVSLFWYQQALGQGPEFLTYFQNEAQLDKSGLPSDRFFAERPEGSVSTLKIQRTQQEDSAVYLCASSLVWTHAGELFFGEGSRLTVL.

This clonotype was observed many times. The rearrangement joins TRBV7-3 to TRBJ2-7; weak D call: TRBD1 (7 bases). Per germline, CDR1 SGHTA and CDR2 FQGTGA. The CDR3 is made up of 14 amino acids. The ends were cut back, 5 bases at V and 4 bases at J, with 15 bases in the middle. CDR3 in amino acids: CASSQQGGSYEQYF. The DNA for the CDR3 is TGTGCCAGCAGCCAGCAGGGGGGCTCTTACGAGCAGTACTTC.

The rearrangement links TRBV12-3 or TRBV12-4 to TRBJ1-1; 8 bases are a match to TRBD1. After removal of 2 bases from V and 6 bases from J, the junction contained 5 bases not matched to a gene. The CDR3 has 14 residues. CDR3 bases: TGTGCCAGCAGTTTACGACAGGGGAAGCCTGAAGCTTTCTTT. Translating it yields CASSLRQGKPEAFF.